These 7 T cell receptor beta chains originate from one sample sequenced in a study of blood T cell repertoires in COVID-19. Sequenced by immunoSEQ multiplex PCR; TCRdb stores in-frame clones only, minus some. The sample carries under 250,000 clones, roughly 75% recorded once. Sequences were obtained from peripheral blood. Receptor source: a woman aged 70 to 79 with acute or convalescent COVID-19.

The chain joins TRBV9 to TRBJ2-3; 11 bases fit TRBD1. The CDR3 runs 17 residues. Unmatched junction bases numbered 7, after V lost 4 bases and J lost 0 bases. Germline-derived CDR1 and CDR2 are SGDLS and YYNGEE. DNA for the CDR3: TGTGCCAGCAGCCCGGGACAGGGGGGTTTGAGCACAGATACGCAGTATTTT. Protein: CASSPGQGGLSTDTQYF.

CDR3 amino acids: CASSQDEWNSPLHF. The CDR3, as DNA: TGCGCCAGCAGCCAAGATGAGTGGAATTCACCCCTCCACTTT. V usage is TRBV4-3 and J usage is TRBJ1-6; D unclear. V was cut by 0 bases and J by 7 bases, with 7 bases left in between. CDR3 length: 14 residues. The germline CDR1 and CDR2 sequences are LGHNA and YSLEER.

The chain uses TRBV27 and TRBJ2-7, with 9 positions matching TRBD1. CDR3 length: 15 residues. Germline V lookup: CDR1 MNHEY, CDR2 SMNVEV (reference sequence). V dropped 6 bases and J dropped 4; count of bases not matched to a gene: 10. The CDR3 spells CASSPTTGGLYEQYF. CDR3 sequence (DNA): TGTGCCAGCAGCCCCACCACAGGGGGCTTATACGAGCAGTACTTC.

The chain couples TRBV4-3 to TRBJ1-5; D possibly corresponds to TRBD1 (5 bases). CDR3 length: 15 amino acids. Trimming removed 1 base from V and 3 bases from J, with 10 bases in between. Per the germline V gene, CDR1 is LGHNA and CDR2 is YSLEER. The CDR3 DNA reads as TGCGCCAGCAGCCAAGCACGGGACTTCAATCAGCCCCAGCATTTT. Residues: CASSQARDFNQPQHF.

This clone was counted once. This sequence joins TRBV29-1 and TRBJ2-3, with TRBD1 identical over 9 bases. The V gene's germline CDR1 is SQVTM and CDR2 ANQGSEA. The CDR3 length is 17 residues. V shed 7 bases, J shed 0 bases, and the junction held 14 bases outside the gene matches. The CDR3 is CSARDTGQGFSTDTQYF. The CDR3 nucleotides read TGCAGCGCCAGAGATACTGGACAGGGGTTTAGCACAGATACGCAGTATTTT.

The V and J genes are TRBV7-6 and TRBJ2-3; 10 bases align to TRBD2. Germline CDR1 and CDR2: SGHVS and FNYEAQ. CDR3 size: 15 residues. The junction had 1 base not matched to a gene; V was cut back by 2 bases and J by 2 bases. The DNA for the CDR3 is TGTGCCAGCAGCTTACTAGCGGGGGACACAGATACGCAGTATTTT. It encodes CASSLLAGDTDTQYF. The variable domain in full, with the rest retrieved from reference TRBV7-6 and TRBJ2-3, is GAGVSQSPRYKVTKRGQDVALRCDPISGHVSLYWYRQALGQGPEFLTYFNYEAQQDKSGLPNDRFSAERPEGSISTLTIQRTEQRDSAMYRCASSLLAGDTDTQYFGPGTRLTVL.

V is TRBV5-1 and J is TRBJ1-1; TRBD1 matches at 9 bases. CDR1 is SGHRS, CDR2 YFSETQ, per germline. V was pared by 3 bases and J by 5 bases, with 8 bases of the junction left unmatched. CDR3 size: 15 residues. The CDR3 bases are TGCGCCAGCAGCTACTTGGGACAGGGAAGGACTGAAGCTTTCTTT. It translates to CASSYLGQGRTEAFF.